This TCR beta chain was profiled in a study of T cell changes during pregnancy in multiple sclerosis. Some clones are missing from TCRdb's copy, which holds only in-frame ones; the method was immunoSEQ multiplex PCR. Found here are more than 65,000 clones, around nine tenths of them singletons; the top ten hold roughly 3.3%. With 3 bases clipped from V and 2 bases from J, the junction kept 7 bases outside the gene matches. The germline V gene has CDR1 SGHTA and CDR2 FQGNSA. This CDR3 region has 15 residues. The specimen comprised peripheral blood, sampled before pregnancy. This receptor was identified in a female donor with multiple sclerosis, enrolled in a pregnancy study. The V call is TRBV7-2, the J call TRBJ2-7; TRBD2 matches at 7 bases. CDR3 residues: CASSLEAGLTYEQYF. CDR3 nucleotides: TGTGCCAGCAGCTTGGAAGCGGGGCTTACCTACGAGCAGTACTTC.